The 7 T cell receptor beta chains in this list originate from one sample, sequenced in a study of cytomegalovirus exposure and HLA in healthy donors. The PCR had 60 Vbeta and 13 Jbeta primers. Here immunoSEQ multiplex PCR was the method, and the copy in TCRdb shows in-frame clones only, minus some. The top ten hold about 2% of the sample, which has about 75,000 clones, roughly 82% seen once. The sample taken for sequencing was PBMCs. The receptor set was obtained from a man between 18 and 29 years old in good health and CMV-seronegative.

This chain links TRBV5-4 with TRBJ2-7; 9 nucleotides align to TRBD1. Trimming removed 1 base from V and 6 bases from J; junction bases left unmatched: 5. The CDR3 spans 14 residues. The V gene's germline CDR1 is SGHNT and CDR2 YYREEE (reference sequence). The CDR3 sequence: CASSLPGQGGEQYF. The CDR3 region has the DNA TGTGCCAGCAGCTTGCCGGGACAGGGAGGCGAGCAGTACTTC.

The chain uses TRBV7-2 and TRBJ2-3; D might be TRBD2 (5 bases). The CDR3 is made up of 14 amino acids. Trimming cost V 5 bases and J 2 bases, with 11 bases left between them. Per germline, CDR1 SGHTA and CDR2 FQGNSA. The CDR3: CASSPPGVTDTQYF. CDR3 DNA: TGTGCCAGCAGCCCACCCGGGGTCACAGATACGCAGTATTTT.

This clone was picked up one time. J is TRBJ2-5 and V is TRBV6-6; a possible D gene is TRBD1 (6 bases). The V end was cut by 6 bases, the J end by 4 bases, with 12 bases between. Germline V gene data show CDR1 as MNHNY and CDR2 as SVGAGI (reference sequence). The CDR3 covers 13 residues. The CDR3 reads CASRNTGTETQYF. In DNA, the CDR3 is TGTGCCAGCAGAAACACAGGGACAGAGACCCAGTACTTC.

The chain has TRBV28 and TRBJ1-2; D is uncertain. V was trimmed by 3 bases and J by 4 bases, leaving 12 bases between them. Germline CDR1 and CDR2: MDHEN and SYDVKM. The CDR3 has 14 residues. CDR3 in DNA: TGTGCCAGCAGTTTCGACTCCGAACTCTATGGCTACACCTTC. Its translation: CASSFDSELYGYTF.

The J gene is TRBJ1-2, the V gene TRBV30; 9 nucleotides line up with TRBD1. From germline, CDR1 is GTSNPN and CDR2 SVGIG (reference sequence). The CDR3 contains 13 residues. Unmatched junction bases numbered 4, after V lost 0 bases and J lost 8 bases. CDR3 residues: CAWSVQGAGGYTF. The CDR3 DNA reads as TGTGCCTGGAGTGTACAGGGGGCGGGAGGCTACACCTTC.

The chain has TRBV4-3 and TRBJ2-1, with 7 bases lining up with TRBD1. CDR3 length equals 16 residues. Trimming at V came to 0 bases and at J to 3 bases, leaving 5 bases not matched to a gene. Germline CDR1 LGHNA, CDR2 YSLEER. CDR3 protein: CASSQDPAGGYNEQFF. CDR3 nucleotide sequence: TGCGCCAGCAGCCAAGATCCGGCAGGGGGCTACAATGAGCAGTTCTTC.

The chain is built from TRBV25-1 and TRBJ2-2; D is perhaps TRBD2 (5 bases). Trimming left V 3 bases short and J 5 bases short, with 16 bases between. CDR3 size: 16 residues. Per the germline V gene, CDR1 is MGHDK and CDR2 is SYGVNS. The CDR3 loop is CASSDSTVGKTGELFF. CDR3 DNA: TGTGCCAGCAGTGATAGTACCGTCGGGAAGACCGGGGAGCTGTTTTTT.